This is a list of T cell receptor beta chains from one sample in a study of blood T cell repertoires in COVID-19. Method: immunoSEQ multiplex PCR; TCRdb's copy keeps in-frame clones and lacks some. This table holds some 290,000 clones, roughly 87% found once. Sequenced material: peripheral blood. The receptor source for this set is a woman between 45 and 65 years old who had recovered from COVID-19. Each CDR3 is given with its conserved first and last residue. The D gene is left open where the match is weak. Size is omitted from some rows. Given values are once, few, many or a class for expanded clones.

j_call,clone_size,d_call,v_call,cdr3_aa,cdr3_nt
TRBJ1-2,-,TRBD1,TRBV19,CASSRQGPFNYGYTF,TGTGCCAGTAGCCGACAGGGACCATTTAACTATGGCTACACCTTC
TRBJ2-7,-,-,TRBV28,CASSLGFQGWVNEQYF,TGTGCCAGCAGTTTAGGGTTCCAGGGGTGGGTGAACGAGCAGTACTTC
TRBJ2-2,once,-,TRBV7-3,CASSLAGRNTGELFF,TGTGCCAGCAGCTTAGCGGGGCGGAACACCGGGGAGCTGTTTTTT
TRBJ2-4,-,TRBD2,TRBV10-3,CAISASGTLAKNIQYF,TGTGCCATCAGTGCTAGCGGTACTCTAGCCAAAAACATTCAGTACTTC
TRBJ2-1,-,TRBD2,TRBV5-5,CASSPGLAYNEQFF,TGTGCCAGCAGCCCGGGACTAGCGTACAATGAGCAGTTCTTC
TRBJ2-3,-,TRBD2,TRBV3-1/TRBV3-2,CASSQGRLAGGRTDTQYF,TGTGCCAGCAGCCAAGGACGGCTAGCGGGGGGGAGGACAGATACGCAGTATTTT
TRBJ1-5,-,-,TRBV7-2,CASSLGLYQPQHF,TGTGCCAGCAGCTTAGGTTTATATCAGCCCCAGCATTTT
TRBJ2-7,few,TRBD2,TRBV9,CASSSGGEQYF,TGTGCCAGCAGCTCCGGGGGGGAGCAGTACTTC
TRBJ1-1,-,-,TRBV12-3/TRBV12-4,CASSFSGAAAFF,TGTGCCAGCAGTTTTTCTGGGGCGGCAGCTTTCTTT
TRBJ2-5,once,TRBD2,TRBV7-2,CASSRGGAGETQYF,TGTGCCAGCAGCCGCGGGGGAGCAGGGGAGACCCAGTACTTC
TRBJ1-1,-,TRBD1,TRBV24-1,CATRDTGGTEAFF,TGTGCCACCAGAGACACAGGGGGCACTGAAGCTTTCTTT
TRBJ2-5,-,-,TRBV9,CASNRGYEETQYF,TGTGCCAGCAATAGGGGTTACGAGGAGACCCAGTACTTC
TRBJ1-4,-,-,TRBV6-6,CASSFTGEKLFF,TGTGCCAGCAGTTTTACAGGGGAAAAACTGTTTTTT
TRBJ1-2,-,TRBD1,TRBV6-2/TRBV6-3,CASSYPPGQGYYGYTF,TGTGCCAGCAGTTACCCACCGGGACAGGGGTACTATGGCTACACCTTC
TRBJ2-1,-,-,TRBV7-9,CASSGSSYNEQFF,TGTGCCAGCAGCGGGAGCTCCTACAATGAGCAGTTCTTC
TRBJ2-3,once,-,TRBV19,CASMEGAHSTDTQYF,TGTGCCAGTATGGAGGGGGCACACAGCACAGATACGCAGTATTTT
TRBJ1-3,-,-,TRBV18,CASSDDRSSGNTIYF,TGTGCCAGCTCAGACGACAGGAGCTCTGGAAACACCATATATTTT
TRBJ2-7,-,-,TRBV27,CASSLSLSYEQYF,TGTGCCAGCAGTTTATCCCTCTCCTACGAGCAGTACTTC
TRBJ2-1,-,TRBD2,TRBV11-2,CASSLEPHGLAENRIEQFF,TGTGCCAGCAGCTTAGAACCCCATGGACTAGCGGAGAACCGGATTGAGCAGTTCTTC
TRBJ2-2,-,-,TRBV18,CASSPAGLYTGELFF,TGTGCCAGCTCACCAGCAGGGCTATACACCGGGGAGCTGTTTTTT
TRBJ1-6,once,-,TRBV10-3,CAISERGGDNSPLHF,TGTGCCATCAGTGAGAGGGGAGGGGATAATTCACCCCTCCACTTT
TRBJ2-4,-,-,TRBV5-1,CASSLATGKNIQYF,TGCGCCAGCAGCTTGGCCACCGGCAAAAACATTCAGTACTTC
TRBJ1-2,once,-,TRBV9,CASSADSRINYGYTF,TGTGCCAGCAGCGCGGACAGCAGAATTAACTATGGCTACACCTTC
TRBJ2-7,-,-,TRBV5-4,CASSLAGQGSDEQYF,TGTGCCAGCAGCTTGGCCGGGCAGGGATCGGACGAGCAGTACTTC
TRBJ2-1,-,TRBD1,TRBV7-6,CASSLVEGPGQGYNEQFF,TGTGCCAGCAGCTTAGTTGAGGGACCGGGACAGGGATACAATGAGCAGTTCTTC
TRBJ1-1,-,-,TRBV11-2,CASSWVRQAEAFF,TGTGCCAGCAGCTGGGTGAGACAGGCTGAAGCTTTCTTT
TRBJ1-2,-,-,TRBV7-2,CASSLESGINYGYTF,TGTGCCAGCAGCTTAGAATCAGGGATTAACTATGGCTACACCTTC
TRBJ2-1,-,TRBD2,TRBV7-2,CASSLGLLIKQFF,TGTGCCAGCAGCTTGGGACTACTGATAAAGCAGTTCTTC
TRBJ2-5,-,-,TRBV7-2,CASSYGREQETQYF,TGTGCCAGCAGCTACGGACGGGAACAAGAGACCCAGTACTTC
TRBJ2-7,-,-,TRBV7-2,CASSSYPGYEQYF,TGTGCCAGCAGCTCCTACCCGGGCTACGAGCAGTACTTC
TRBJ1-2,-,TRBD1,TRBV29-1,CSVSTGSGYTF,TGCAGCGTTTCGACAGGGAGCGGCTACACCTTC
TRBJ2-7,-,TRBD1,TRBV28,CASTQPGQGGYEQYF,TGTGCCAGCACCCAACCGGGACAGGGAGGCTACGAGCAGTACTTC
TRBJ2-1,-,-,TRBV30,CAWTRDFHNEQFF,TGTGCCTGGACACGGGATTTCCACAATGAGCAGTTCTTC
TRBJ1-1,-,-,TRBV7-9,CASSLEAVPVGGTEAFF,TGTGCCAGCAGCTTAGAGGCTGTGCCGGTCGGGGGGACTGAAGCTTTCTTT
TRBJ2-1,-,TRBD2,TRBV6-5,CASRESGRNYNEQFF,TGTGCCAGCAGGGAGAGCGGGAGGAACTACAATGAGCAGTTCTTC
TRBJ2-3,-,-,TRBV7-2,CASSLDWTDTQYF,TGTGCCAGCAGCTTAGACTGGACAGATACGCAGTATTTT
TRBJ1-2,-,TRBD1,TRBV27,CAVREGAGYTF,TGTGCAGTTCGAGAGGGGGCAGGCTACACCTTC
TRBJ2-7,once,-,TRBV9,CASSVGPGSSYEQYF,TGTGCCAGCAGTGTAGGGCCGGGAAGCTCCTACGAGCAGTACTTC
TRBJ2-5,-,-,TRBV7-9,CASSPYRDRETQYF,TGTGCCAGCAGCCCATACAGGGATAGAGAGACCCAGTACTTC
TRBJ1-6,-,-,TRBV7-2,CASSLGRAFSSPLHF,TGTGCCAGCAGCTTAGGCAGGGCGTTTAGTTCACCCCTCCACTTT
TRBJ1-1,-,-,TRBV12-3/TRBV12-4,CASDRDTEAFF,TGTGCCAGCGACCGGGACACTGAAGCTTTCTTT
TRBJ2-3,-,-,TRBV12-2,CASRLAAGGPTDTQYF,TGTGCAAGTCGCTTAGCGGCGGGAGGGCCTACAGATACGCAGTATTTT
TRBJ2-7,-,-,TRBV30,CAWSYRTRESYEQYF,TGTGCCTGGAGTTACCGGACAAGGGAATCCTACGAGCAGTACTTC
TRBJ1-2,-,TRBD1,TRBV6-5,CATEFTTGGGYGYTF,TGTGCCACCGAATTCACGACAGGGGGAGGGTATGGCTACACCTTC
TRBJ2-2,-,-,TRBV7-2,CASSLGLSRGELFF,TGTGCCAGCAGCTTGGGACTGTCGAGAGGGGAGCTGTTTTTT
TRBJ2-7,-,-,TRBV7-8,CASSPRGAPYEQYF,TGTGCCAGCAGCCCACGGGGAGCCCCTTACGAGCAGTACTTC
TRBJ2-5,-,-,TRBV5-1,CASNLGVQETQYF,TGCGCCAGCAACTTAGGAGTACAAGAGACCCAGTACTTC
TRBJ2-7,-,TRBD1,TRBV5-1,CANGPATGGNGILGTCEQYF,TGCGCCAACGGGCCGGCGACAGGGGGCAACGGTATACTAGGAACATGCGAGCAGTACTTC
TRBJ2-5,-,-,TRBV19,CASKTLLRGPGGETQYF,TGTGCCAGCAAGACCCTCCTGAGAGGGCCGGGCGGGGAGACCCAGTACTTC
TRBJ1-1,-,-,TRBV7-2,CASSSQGTEAFF,TGTGCCAGCAGCTCGCAGGGTACTGAAGCTTTCTTT
TRBJ1-1,-,TRBD1,TRBV5-4,CASSITGGTAEAFF,TGTGCCAGCAGCATAACAGGGGGAACGGCTGAAGCTTTCTTT
TRBJ1-2,-,-,TRBV18,CASSPMGSNYGYTF,TGTGCCAGCTCACCCATGGGGAGTAACTATGGCTACACCTTC
TRBJ1-1,once,-,TRBV30,CAWSAGLGNTEAFF,TGTGCCTGGAGCGCAGGGTTGGGAAACACTGAAGCTTTCTTT
TRBJ2-5,few,TRBD2,TRBV30,CAWRLVSGARETQYF,TGTGCCTGGAGACTTGTTAGCGGGGCCCGGGAGACCCAGTACTTC
TRBJ2-1,-,-,TRBV11-2,CASSLTGLATYFF,TGTGCCAGCAGCTTGACTGGGCTAGCGACGTACTTCTTC
TRBJ2-3,-,TRBD1,TRBV9,CASSPNGDRATDTQYF,TGTGCCAGCAGCCCGAATGGGGACAGGGCCACAGATACGCAGTATTTT
TRBJ2-7,-,-,TRBV6-2/TRBV6-3,CASSWQGHEQYF,TGTGCCAGCAGTTGGCAGGGTCACGAGCAGTACTTC
TRBJ2-5,few,-,TRBV11-3,CASSPGGRGEETQYF,TGTGCCAGCAGTCCCGGAGGGCGAGGAGAAGAGACCCAGTACTTC
TRBJ1-5,-,-,TRBV2,CASRGGSNQPQHF,TGTGCCAGCAGGGGAGGCAGCAATCAGCCCCAGCATTTT